The clone carrying this T cell receptor beta chain was observed once. Germline values: CDR1 SGHDT, CDR2 YYEEEE. The V end lost 0 bases, the J end lost 0 bases, and 9 bases lay between the germline ends. The CDR3 consists of 16 residues. Here immunoSEQ multiplex PCR was the method, and the copy in TCRdb shows in-frame clones only, minus some. The sample includes some 70,000 clones, less than 95% seen only once; the top ten take under 0.65%. The source of the sample is a study of blood T cell repertoires in COVID-19. Whole-study context: Spain, Italy and the United States supplied samples that represented acute and convalescent COVID-19. PBMCs, B-cell-depleted T cells, or T cells were the source of the cDNA or gDNA that made up the material.

Followed longitudinally, the Seattle patients had been enrolled during active infection. This chain joins TRBV5-6 and TRBJ1-4; no clear D gene. The specimen was peripheral blood. The clonotype was recovered from a middle-aged man with COVID-19, enrolled during active disease. CDR3 sequence: CASSLGAHATNEKLFF. The CDR3 region has the DNA TGTGCCAGCAGCTTGGGGGCCCATGCAACTAATGAAAAACTGTTTTTT.